Below, 19 T cell receptor beta chains from the same sample are listed, as sequenced in a study of cytomegalovirus exposure and HLA in healthy donors. The PCR was carried out with 60 Vbeta primers and 13 Jbeta primers. Measured with immunoSEQ multiplex PCR; TCRdb has only the in-frame clones, and not every one. This sample yields about 120,000 clones, of which roughly a sixth are seen a single time; about 3% belongs to the top ten. Material: PBMCs. The receptors shown here come from a female donor in good health and CMV-seropositive.

This chain connects TRBV18 to TRBJ2-2; TRBD2 matches 8 bases. V shed 2 bases, J shed 5 bases, and the junction held 10 bases outside the gene matches. CDR1 is KGHSH and CDR2 is LQKENI in the germline V gene. CDR3 size: 17 residues. For the CDR3, the DNA is TGTGCCAGCTCACCATCATCAGCGGGAGTTCAGACCGGGGAGCTGTTTTTT. It yields the protein CASSPSSAGVQTGELFF. The variable domain in full, completed from reference TRBV18 and TRBJ2-2, reads NAGVMQNPRHLVRRRGQEARLRCSPMKGHSHVYWYRQLPEEGLKFMVYLQKENIIDESGMPKERFSAEFPKEGPSILRIQQVVRGDSAAYFCASSPSSAGVQTGELFFGEGSRLTVL.

CDR3 residues: CASSRTGTRIEQYF. The CDR3 DNA is TGTGCCAGCAGCAGAACCGGGACTAGGATCGAGCAGTACTTC. The chain couples TRBV13 to TRBJ2-7, with TRBD2 identical over 8 bases. The CDR3 extends over 14 amino acids. Looked up from germline, CDR1 is PRHDT and CDR2 is FYEKMQ (reference sequence). Trimming took 5 bases from V and 6 from J; bases not matched to a gene: 9.

This clone has more than one count but fewer than ten. This chain joins TRBV28 and TRBJ1-6; 8 bases map to TRBD1. Germline V CDR1 and CDR2: MDHEN, SYDVKM. V was clipped by 5 bases and J by 6 bases; unmatched bases: 3. The CDR3 totals 14 residues. The CDR3 region is CASSRTGINSPLHF. CDR3 sequence (DNA): TGTGCCAGCAGTCGGACAGGGATTAATTCACCCCTCCACTTT.

The chain has TRBV7-2 and TRBJ2-5; 9 nucleotides align to TRBD2. This CDR3 has 16 residues. V shed 5 bases, J shed 5 bases, and the junction held 12 bases outside the gene matches. Germline-derived CDR1 and CDR2 are SGHTA and FQGNSA. CDR3 sequence: CASSRSLLAGKETQYF. The CDR3 DNA reads as TGTGCCAGCAGCCGCAGTCTTCTAGCGGGAAAGGAGACCCAGTACTTC.

This clone was counted between two and nine times. The gene calls are TRBV6-5 and TRBJ2-7, with 7 bases matching TRBD1. The CDR3 totals 13 residues. With 4 bases clipped from V and 6 bases from J, the junction kept 6 bases outside the gene matches. Germline V gene data show CDR1 as MNHEY and CDR2 as SVGAGI. The CDR3 here is CASSSTTGVEQYF. The CDR3 DNA reads as TGTGCCAGCAGTTCTACCACAGGGGTCGAGCAGTACTTC.

V usage is TRBV4-3 and J usage is TRBJ1-4, with a possible D match to TRBD1 (6 bases). The V end was cut by 0 bases, the J end by 5 bases, with 13 bases between. There are 16 residues in the CDR3. Per germline, CDR1 LGHNA and CDR2 YSLEER. Here the CDR3 DNA reads TGCGCCAGCAGCCAAGATCTTTACAGGGAAAATGAAAAACTGTTTTTT. It is translated as CASSQDLYRENEKLFF.

This clone has a handful of counts. The CDR3 DNA sequence: TGTGCCAGTAGTGGACAGATTAACACTGAAGCTTTCTTT. Translating it yields CASSGQINTEAFF. The rearrangement uses TRBV19 and TRBJ1-1, with D tentatively TRBD1 (6 bases). The length of the CDR3 is 13 residues. V was cut by 5 bases and J by 2 bases, with 9 bases left in between. Germline V gene lookup returns CDR1 LNHDA and CDR2 SQIVND (reference sequence). Drawing the rest from reference TRBV19 and TRBJ1-1, the complete variable domain is DGGITQSPKYLFRKEGQNVTLSCEQNLNHDAMYWYRQDPGQGLRLIYYSQIVNDFQKGDIAEGYSVSREKKESFPLTVTSAQKNPTAFYLCASSGQINTEAFFGQGTRLTVV.

V and J are TRBV4-3 and TRBJ1-5; perhaps TRBD1 as D (5 bases). V lost 0 bases to trimming and J lost 5 bases, with 17 bases between them. This CDR3 region has 17 residues. Germline-derived CDR1 and CDR2 are LGHNA and YSLEER. CDR3 coding DNA: TGCGCCAGCAGCCAAGATACACGGAGGGGAGTATATCAGCCCCAGCATTTT. Amino acid sequence: CASSQDTRRGVYQPQHF.

The sample holds a few counts of this clone. The V and J genes are TRBV5-8 and TRBJ2-2, with D perhaps matching TRBD1 (5 bases). Germline lookup yields CDR1 SGHTS and CDR2 YDEGEE. This CDR3 is built from 12 residues. V was pared by 7 bases and J by 7 bases, with 11 bases between. CDR3 sequence: CASGAWGGELFF. DNA for the CDR3: TGTGCCAGCGGGGCCTGGGGCGGGGAGCTGTTTTTT. Based on the CDR3 plus reference TRBV5-8 and TRBJ2-2, the full variable domain is EAGVTQSPTHLIKTRGQQATLRCSPISGHTSVYWYQQALGLGLQFLLWYDEGEERNRGNFPPRFSGRQFPNYSSELNVNALELEDSALYLCASGAWGGELFFGEGSRLTVL.

This clone was seen only a few times. J is TRBJ2-2 and V is TRBV5-6; 11 nucleotides agree with TRBD1. V shed 2 bases, J shed 3 bases, and the junction held 3 bases outside the gene matches. Germline CDR1 SGHDT, CDR2 YYEEEE. The CDR3 is made up of 16 amino acids. Here the CDR3 reads CASSLGQGAYTGELFF. CDR3 nucleotide sequence: TGTGCCAGCAGCTTAGGACAGGGGGCCTACACCGGGGAGCTGTTTTTT.

This clone has only a few counts. This chain links TRBV29-1 with TRBJ2-3, with 9 bases aligning to TRBD1. Germline V gene lookup returns CDR1 SQVTM and CDR2 ANQGSEA. CDR3 length equals 14 residues. CDR3 residues: CSTSLGQGLDTQYF. CDR3 sequence (DNA): TGCAGTACAAGCCTAGGACAGGGGTTGGATACGCAGTATTTT.

V is TRBV5-8 and J is TRBJ2-7, with TRBD1 matching 7 bases. V was clipped by 5 bases and J by 7 bases; unmatched bases: 9. Per the germline V gene, CDR1 is SGHTS and CDR2 is YDEGEE. This CDR3 is built from 13 residues. Here the CDR3 reads CASSSDRVWEQYF. The CDR3 bases are TGTGCCAGCAGTTCCGACAGGGTGTGGGAGCAGTACTTC.

The CDR3 DNA reads as TGTGCCAGCAGTTTATACGGCTACGAGCAGTACTTC. It encodes CASSLYGYEQYF. The V and J genes are TRBV27 and TRBJ2-7; D gene unclear. V was shortened by 1 base and J by 3 bases, with 4 bases between the two germline ends. This CDR3 spans 12 amino acids. Germline-derived CDR1 and CDR2 are MNHEY and SMNVEV (reference sequence).

In its sample, this clone was seen a few times. The rearrangement links TRBV5-1 to TRBJ2-7; D is ambiguous. V was trimmed by 7 bases and J by 0 bases, leaving 8 bases between them. Germline values: CDR1 SGHRS, CDR2 YFSETQ. This CDR3 is 12 amino acids long. The CDR3 coding sequence is TGCGCCAGCCGGGTCGACTCCTACGAGCAGTACTTC. Translation gives CASRVDSYEQYF.

The CDR3 is CASSSVRISSYNEQFF. DNA for the CDR3: TGTGCCAGCAGCTCGGTGAGAATTAGCTCCTACAATGAGCAGTTCTTC. The V call is TRBV28, the J call TRBJ2-1; no reliable D call. V lost 6 bases and J 0 bases, leaving 15 bases between the germline ends. The CDR3 contains 16 residues. Germline V gene lookup returns CDR1 MDHEN and CDR2 SYDVKM.

This clone was recorded a few times. The V call is TRBV4-2, the J call TRBJ2-1, with D perhaps matching TRBD1 (5 bases). Per germline, CDR1 LGHNA and CDR2 YNFKEQ. This CDR3 region has 14 residues. Deletions cut 0 bases from V and 6 bases from J, with 9 bases between. The CDR3 region has the DNA TGTGCCAGCAGCCAAGATGGGGCGGCCAATGAGCAGTTCTTC. This encodes CASSQDGAANEQFF.

For the CDR3, the DNA is TGCAGCGCTGAGACGGGGGTATTGAACACTGAAGCTTTCTTT. Its translation: CSAETGVLNTEAFF. This chain joins TRBV29-1 and TRBJ1-1; possibly TRBD1 for D (5 bases). Looked up from germline, CDR1 is SQVTM and CDR2 is ANQGSEA. The CDR3 is 14 residues long. V shed 7 bases and J shed 0 bases, with 15 bases lying between them.

CDR3 region: CASSVLAGGGYYEQYF. CDR3 in DNA: TGTGCCAGCAGCGTTCTAGCGGGAGGAGGTTACTACGAGCAGTACTTC. The chain combines TRBV9 with TRBJ2-7; 11 bases align to TRBD2. The CDR3 has 16 amino acids. Trimming took 2 bases from V and 3 from J; bases not matched to a gene: 7. CDR1 is SGDLS and CDR2 is YYNGEE in the germline V gene. Combining the CDR3 with reference TRBV9 and TRBJ2-7 gives the whole variable domain DSGVTQTPKHLITATGQRVTLRCSPRSGDLSVYWYQQSLDQGLQFLIQYYNGEERAKGNILERFSAQQFPDLHSELNLSSLELGDSALYFCASSVLAGGGYYEQYFGPGTRLTVT.

This clone has only a few counts. The CDR3 sequence is CASRQGNQPQHF. The DNA for the CDR3 is TGTGCCAGCCGACAGGGGAATCAGCCCCAGCATTTT. The chain joins TRBV27 to TRBJ1-5, with 8 bases lining up with TRBD1. V lost 8 bases and J lost 4; bases outside the gene matches: 1. CDR3 length: 12 amino acids. Per the germline V gene, CDR1 is MNHEY and CDR2 is SMNVEV (reference sequence).